The clone carrying this TCR beta chain was seen only a few times. What it recognizes is unknown. This record belongs to a study of cytomegalovirus exposure and HLA in healthy donors. Overall study results and limits: Relative to the approximately 700-donor mean, N-insertions were reportedly fewer in an Asian-associated ancestry cluster in a later analysis.

The study ran its PCR with 60 Vbeta and 13 Jbeta primers. TCRdb's table, derived via immunoSEQ multiplex PCR, lists solely in-frame clones and lacks some. This sample has approximately 210,000 clones, with over 60% found just once. The germline gives CDR1 SGHTA, CDR2 FQGTGA. V was shortened by 2 bases and J by 8 bases, with 7 bases between the two germline ends. The CDR3 spans 12 residues. This clonotype originated in a woman in her 30s in good health and CMV-seropositive. The V and J genes are TRBV7-3 and TRBJ2-1, with D unclear. Sequencing used PBMCs. CDR3 in DNA: TGTGCCAGCAGCTTAGAGAGTCATGAGCAGTTCTTC. This encodes CASSLESHEQFF.